The next 32 T cell receptor beta chains were all read from a single sample in a study of cytomegalovirus exposure and HLA in healthy donors. With 60 Vbeta and 13 Jbeta primers, the PCR was carried out. The data were produced by immunoSEQ multiplex PCR, yet TCRdb's version contains in-frame clones alone and is incomplete. The table has 85,000 to 90,000 clones, roughly 84% seen once. Sequencing was done on a sample of PBMCs. These receptor sequences come from a man aged 25-40 years in good health and CMV-seronegative.

The chain links TRBV29-1 to TRBJ2-7; weak D call: TRBD2 (5 bases). The V gene lost 6 bases and the J gene lost 9 bases, with 15 bases spanning the gap. Germline CDR1 SQVTM, CDR2 ANQGSEA. The CDR3 is 11 amino acids. The CDR3 nucleotides are TGCAGCGTACCTACTCAGGCGGGGCAGTACTTC. Encoded protein: CSVPTQAGQYF.

The J gene is TRBJ2-7, the V gene TRBV30; the D gene is possibly TRBD1 (6 bases). CDR3 length: 15 amino acids. V gave up 0 bases and J gave up 0 bases, with 12 bases separating them. CDR1 is GTSNPN and CDR2 is SVGIG in the germline V gene (reference sequence). CDR3 protein: CAWSVNRVPSYEQYF. The CDR3 DNA sequence: TGTGCCTGGAGTGTTAACAGGGTTCCCTCCTACGAGCAGTACTTC.

The chain recombines TRBV11-3 with TRBJ1-6, with D hard to call. Trimming left V 5 bases short and J 0 bases short, with 8 bases between. The CDR3 has 15 amino acids. Germline values: CDR1 SGHNT, CDR2 YENEEA. CDR3 sequence (DNA): TGTGCCAGCAGCCCCTCGAGCTCCTATAATTCACCCCTCCACTTT. Translation: CASSPSSSYNSPLHF.

CDR3 residues: CASSKNPGQGAPYSNQPQHF. CDR3 sequence (DNA): TGTGCCAGCAGCAAAAACCCTGGGCAGGGGGCTCCTTATAGCAATCAGCCCCAGCATTTT. The chain is built from TRBV2 and TRBJ1-5, with 8 bases aligning to TRBD1. The length of the CDR3 is 20 residues. Per germline, CDR1 SNHLY and CDR2 FYNNEI. J lost 0 bases, V lost 6 bases, and 19 bases had no gene match. The full variable domain, rest sourced from reference TRBV2 and TRBJ1-5, is EPEVTQTPSHQVTQMGQEVILRCVPISNHLYFYWYRQILGQKVEFLVSFYNNEISEKSEIFDDQFSVERPDGSNFTLKIRSTKLEDSAMYFCASSKNPGQGAPYSNQPQHFGDGTRLSIL.

Only one count was recorded for this clone. The V and J genes are TRBV7-3 and TRBJ1-6, with 10 bases matching TRBD1. This CDR3 is 14 amino acids long. CDR1 is SGHTA and CDR2 is FQGTGA in the germline V gene. V lost 4 bases, J lost 7 bases, and 1 base stayed unmatched. The DNA of the CDR3 is TGTGCCAGCAGCTGGGGACAGGGGAATTCACCCCTCCACTTT. Its protein product is CASSWGQGNSPLHF.

The V and J genes are TRBV2 and TRBJ1-2; TRBD1 might be the D (5 bases). Germline V gives CDR1 SNHLY, CDR2 FYNNEI. V was shortened by 4 bases and J by 4 bases, with 10 bases between the two germline ends. CDR3 length equals 13 residues. The CDR3 nucleotides read TGTGCCAGCAGTGTTGGGGGGATCTATGGCTACACCTTC. Protein sequence: CASSVGGIYGYTF.

The V gene is TRBV18, the J gene TRBJ1-1; 7 bases align to TRBD1. Germline CDR1 and CDR2: KGHSH and LQKENI. The junction had 3 bases not matched to a gene; V was cut back by 5 bases and J by 3 bases. CDR3 length: 13 amino acids. The CDR3: CASSGTADTEAFF. The CDR3 bases are TGTGCCAGCTCAGGGACAGCGGACACTGAAGCTTTCTTT.

This clone occurred a few times. The gene calls are TRBV15 and TRBJ1-5; TRBD1 agrees at 10 bases. The germline V gene has CDR1 LNHNV and CDR2 YYDKDF (reference sequence). V trimming: 1 base; J trimming: 5 bases; junction bases outside the gene matches: 5. The CDR3 consists of 16 residues. CDR3 bases: TGTGCCACCAGCAGAGGACTTGGGACAGGGGATCAGCCCCAGCATTTT. Translating gives CATSRGLGTGDQPQHF.

The chain joins TRBV21-1 to TRBJ1-5; the table names TRBD1, a call not compared with the DNA. TRBV21-1 is termed a pseudogene. The length of the CDR3 is 16 residues. The DNA of the CDR3 is TGTGCCAGCATCGGGTTCCAGGACAGTGGGGATCAGCCCCAGCATTTT. Protein product: CASIGFQDSGDQPQHF.

This rearrangement joins TRBV25-1 to TRBJ2-3; 10 bases agree with TRBD2. The CDR3 is 15 amino acids. The germline V gene has CDR1 MGHDK and CDR2 SYGVNS. Trimming took 4 bases from V and 2 from J; bases not matched to a gene: 3. The CDR3 protein is CASSVLAGPTDTQYF. The CDR3 DNA is TGTGCCAGCAGTGTACTAGCGGGGCCCACAGATACGCAGTATTTT.

The chain carries TRBV5-1 and TRBJ2-3; a weak D match, TRBD2 (5 bases). Germline CDR1 is SGHRS and CDR2 is YFSETQ. V dropped 2 bases and J dropped 5 bases, with 12 bases sitting between them. CDR3 size: 14 residues. The CDR3: CASSFFEGGDTQYF. DNA for the CDR3: TGCGCCAGCAGCTTCTTTGAGGGTGGAGATACGCAGTATTTT. Complete variable domain (other parts from reference TRBV5-1 and TRBJ2-3): KAGVTQTPRYLIKTRGQQVTLSCSPISGHRSVSWYQQTPGQGLQFLFEYFSETQRNKGNFPGRFSGRQFSNSRSEMNVSTLELGDSALYLCASSFFEGGDTQYFGPGTRLTVL.

V and J are TRBV30 and TRBJ1-1; TRBD1 might be the D (6 bases). The ends were cut back, 1 base at V and 1 base at J, with 10 bases in the middle. The CDR3 covers 14 residues. The germline gives CDR1 GTSNPN, CDR2 SVGIG (reference sequence). CDR3 residues: CAWSAGHENTEAFF. In DNA, the CDR3 is TGTGCCTGGAGTGCGGGACACGAGAACACTGAAGCTTTCTTT.

This chain uses TRBV4-3 with TRBJ2-1; D is perhaps TRBD2 (5 bases). Trimming removed 0 bases from V and 3 bases from J, with 9 bases in between. In germline, CDR1 is LGHNA, CDR2 YSLEER. This CDR3 is 15 amino acids long. CDR3 in DNA: TGCGCCAGCAGCCAAGAGGCACGGGACTACAATGAGCAGTTCTTC. Translated: CASSQEARDYNEQFF.

This rearrangement joins TRBV19 to TRBJ2-2; possible D gene TRBD2, 5 bases. V shed 5 bases and J shed 6 bases, with 13 bases lying between them. The CDR3 is 14 residues long. From germline, CDR1 is LNHDA and CDR2 SQIVND (reference sequence). The chain's CDR3 is CASSGSGSSGELFF. The CDR3 nucleotides are TGTGCCAGTAGTGGGTCGGGAAGTTCCGGGGAGCTGTTTTTT.

The V gene is TRBV25-1, the J gene TRBJ1-6; 8 positions match TRBD1. The CDR3 sequence is 17 residues long. The junction had 7 bases not matched to a gene; V was cut back by 0 bases and J by 6 bases. CDR1 MGHDK and CDR2 SYGVNS come from the germline V gene. CDR3 in amino acids: CASSEYFRTGPNSPLHF. The CDR3 bases are TGTGCCAGCAGTGAATATTTCAGGACAGGGCCTAATTCACCCCTCCACTTT. Full variable domain (remainder filled in from reference TRBV25-1 and TRBJ1-6): EADIYQTPRYLVIGTGKKITLECSQTMGHDKMYWYQQDPGMELHLIHYSYGVNSTEKGDLSSESTVSRIRTEHFPLTLESARPSHTSQYLCASSEYFRTGPNSPLHFGNGTRLTVT.

The chain recombines TRBV7-9 with TRBJ1-3; 7 nucleotides line up with TRBD1. The CDR3 covers 14 residues. The germline gives CDR1 SEHNR, CDR2 FQNEAQ (reference sequence). The V segment lost 4 bases and the J segment 4 bases; nucleotides outside the gene matches: 4. The CDR3 protein is CASSSGQLGNTIYF. CDR3 DNA sequence: TGTGCCAGCAGCTCGGGACAGTTGGGAAACACCATATATTTT.

This clone has more than one count but fewer than ten. The chain joins TRBV6-1 to TRBJ1-5; D is unclear. Per germline, CDR1 MNHNS and CDR2 SASEGT. The CDR3 loop spans 13 amino acids. V was clipped by 3 bases and J by 5 bases, with 8 bases between them. CDR3 in amino acids: CASSDEGYQPQHF. The CDR3, as DNA: TGTGCCAGCAGTGACGAGGGATATCAGCCCCAGCATTTT.

The chain couples TRBV4-1 to TRBJ2-7; D perhaps matches TRBD2 (5 bases). CDR1 is MGHRA, CDR2 YSYEKL, per germline. Trimming stripped 1 base from V and 5 bases from J, with 9 bases between. The CDR3 length is 13 residues. The CDR3 DNA sequence: TGCGCCAGCAGCCAAGGAGAGGGTAACGAGCAGTACTTC. Translation gives CASSQGEGNEQYF.

The chain links TRBV19 to TRBJ2-7; D unclear. Germline-derived CDR1 and CDR2 are LNHDA and SQIVND (reference sequence). The CDR3 sequence is 12 residues long. Trimming stripped 3 bases from V and 6 bases from J, with 9 bases between. CDR3 in DNA: TGTGCCAGTAGTATTGCCGAGCGCGAGCAGTACTTC. This encodes CASSIAEREQYF.

This clone was detected only a few times. The chain employs TRBV30 and TRBJ1-1; TRBD1 is a possible D gene (5 bases). From germline, CDR1 is GTSNPN and CDR2 SVGIG (reference sequence). V was shortened by 2 bases and J by 0 bases, with 10 bases between the two germline ends. The CDR3 totals 14 residues. The CDR3 region has the DNA TGTGCCTGGAGTTCATCCAGGGTGAACACTGAAGCTTTCTTT. This translates into CAWSSSRVNTEAFF.

This clone was observed a few times. This chain links TRBV7-9 with TRBJ2-2; 13 positions agree with TRBD2. The ends lost 0 bases at V and 6 bases at J; junction bases unmatched: 4. The germline V gene has CDR1 SEHNR and CDR2 FQNEAQ (reference sequence). CDR3 size: 17 residues. This CDR3 is CASSLATSGGAAGELFF. DNA of the CDR3: TGTGCCAGCAGCTTAGCTACTAGCGGGGGGGCCGCCGGGGAGCTGTTTTTT.

This clone appeared a few times. The V and J genes are TRBV28 and TRBJ1-1; tentative D call: TRBD1 (6 bases). CDR1 and CDR2 (germline): MDHEN, SYDVKM. The CDR3 is 15 residues long. Trimming took off 4 bases at V and 5 bases at J, with 17 bases between the two ends. The CDR3 reads CASSSPRGFETEAFF. In DNA form, the CDR3 reads TGTGCCAGCAGTTCCCCGAGGGGGTTCGAGACTGAAGCTTTCTTT. Together with reference TRBV28 and TRBJ1-1, the CDR3 gives the full variable domain: DVKVTQSSRYLVKRTGEKVFLECVQDMDHENMFWYRQDPGLGLRLIYFSYDVKMKEKGDIPEGYSVSREKKERFSLILESASTNQTSMYLCASSSPRGFETEAFFGQGTRLTVV.

A remark on this clone: The junction differs from germline at one of its ends, possibly a read error. This chain joins TRBV14 and TRBJ1-2; D gene ambiguous. The length of the CDR3 is 12 residues. CDR1 and CDR2 (germline): SGHDN, FVKESK. CDR3 protein: CASSADRGPYGF. The CDR3 nucleotides are TGTGCCAGCAGCGCTGATCGAGGGCCGTATGGCTTC.

This clone has just one count. The gene calls are TRBV10-3 and TRBJ2-1, with D possibly TRBD1 on 6 matching bases. This CDR3 region has 13 residues. Germline V gene data show CDR1 as ENHRY and CDR2 as SYGVKD. V was cut by 8 bases and J by 5 bases, with 13 bases left in between. The CDR3 sequence: CAIPGNRDNEQFF. The CDR3 DNA reads as TGTGCCATCCCCGGGAACAGGGACAATGAGCAGTTCTTC.

The CDR3, as DNA: TGTGCCAGCTCACCGAGCGCCCCCGGGACGGGGGTCAATCAGCCCCAGCATTTT. The encoded protein is CASSPSAPGTGVNQPQHF. This sequence joins TRBV18 and TRBJ1-5; D may be TRBD1 (5 bases). Deletions cut 3 bases from V and 3 bases from J, with 21 bases between. The V gene's germline CDR1 is KGHSH and CDR2 LQKENI. CDR3 length equals 18 residues. Full variable domain (remainder filled in from reference TRBV18 and TRBJ1-5): NAGVMQNPRHLVRRRGQEARLRCSPMKGHSHVYWYRQLPEEGLKFMVYLQKENIIDESGMPKERFSAEFPKEGPSILRIQQVVRGDSAAYFCASSPSAPGTGVNQPQHFGDGTRLSIL.

Only a few counts were recorded for this clone. This chain connects TRBV6-1 to TRBJ1-2, with 9 bases matching TRBD1. The ends lost 2 bases at V and 5 bases at J; junction bases unmatched: 6. This CDR3 comprises 15 residues. Germline values: CDR1 MNHNS, CDR2 SASEGT. CDR3 DNA: TGTGCCAGCAGTGAAAACCTTGGACAGGGGTATGGCTACACCTTC. Its protein product is CASSENLGQGYGYTF.

V gene TRBV7-9 combines with J gene TRBJ1-1, with D perhaps matching TRBD1 (5 bases). Germline CDR1 and CDR2: SEHNR and FQNEAQ (reference sequence). This CDR3 comprises 13 residues. V lost 8 bases and J lost 11, with 21 bases in between. Here the CDR3 reads CASLINGGFDAFF. As DNA, the CDR3 is TGTGCCAGCCTCATAAACGGGGGATTTGATGCTTTCTTT.

This chain links TRBV29-1 with TRBJ2-1; 7 positions agree with TRBD1. The CDR3 has 14 residues. Germline CDR1 is SQVTM and CDR2 is ANQGSEA. The trim removed 8 bases at V and 5 bases at J, leaving 12 bases unmatched. The CDR3 region is CSSDRVSSNNEQFF. The CDR3 DNA is TGCAGCTCAGACAGGGTCTCCTCTAACAATGAGCAGTTCTTC.

The DNA of the CDR3 is TGTGCCAGTAGTATCTGGGCTACAGGGGCTATGAACACTGAAGCTTTCTTT. Its translation is CASSIWATGAMNTEAFF. The chain recombines TRBV19 with TRBJ1-1; 7 bases match TRBD1. This CDR3 contains 17 residues. The trim removed 3 bases at V and 0 bases at J, leaving 10 bases unmatched. Germline loops: CDR1 LNHDA, CDR2 SQIVND (reference sequence).

The chain is built from TRBV19 and TRBJ2-3, with TRBD1 matching over 10 bases. Germline V gives CDR1 LNHDA, CDR2 SQIVND (reference sequence). The CDR3 totals 14 residues. The trim removed 9 bases at V and 2 bases at J, leaving 5 bases unmatched. The CDR3, as DNA: TGTGCCAGCGGCGACAGGGGGCTCACAGATACGCAGTATTTT. Protein sequence: CASGDRGLTDTQYF. The complete variable domain, with remaining parts taken from reference TRBV19 and TRBJ2-3, reads DGGITQSPKYLFRKEGQNVTLSCEQNLNHDAMYWYRQDPGQGLRLIYYSQIVNDFQKGDIAEGYSVSREKKESFPLTVTSAQKNPTAFYLCASGDRGLTDTQYFGPGTRLTVL.

The chain links TRBV19 to TRBJ1-1; TRBD1 is a possible D gene (6 bases). Trimming removed 5 bases at V and 5 bases at J, with 12 bases between. This CDR3 has 13 amino acids. Germline V gene data show CDR1 as LNHDA and CDR2 as SQIVND (reference sequence). For the CDR3, the DNA is TGTGCCAGTAGTTTTTCCCAGGGGACTGAAGCTTTCTTT. Translation gives CASSFSQGTEAFF.

The CDR3 DNA is TGTGCCAGCAGCCGGACAGGGGCGAATGAAAAACTGTTTTTT. Translating it yields CASSRTGANEKLFF. The V call is TRBV27, the J call TRBJ1-4, with TRBD1 matching 9 bases. The CDR3 totals 14 residues. V lost 6 bases and J lost 5; bases outside the gene matches: 4. Germline lookup yields CDR1 MNHEY and CDR2 SMNVEV (reference sequence).